A selection of T cell receptor beta chains follows, all from one sample in a study of T-cell memory formation after mild COVID-19. MiXCR was run by TCRdb on the 5' RACE reads, yielding one entry per CDR3 protein. The sample has roughly 500,000 distinct CDR3 sequences; roughly 21% are singletons. Input material: PBMCs or a T cell subset sorted from them (not recorded which). The receptors originated from an adult woman who had mild COVID-19 (a few samples of this study predate the infection). Cell type and time point are not known. Both conserved end residues are part of each CDR3. D genes are given only for firm matches. Clone size, where shown, is once, few, many, or a class for clones that have expanded.

abundance,d_gene,v_gene,j_gene,CDR3aa,CDR3nt
once,TRBD1,TRBV12-3/TRBV12-4,TRBJ2-5,CASRPSTGRETQYF,TGTGCCAGCAGACCTTCGACAGGGCGAGAGACCCAGTACTTC
few,-,TRBV10-3,TRBJ1-2,CAISESNTVNGYTF,TGTGCCATCAGTGAGTCGAACACGGTCAATGGCTACACCTTC
few,TRBD2,TRBV12-3/TRBV12-4,TRBJ2-1,CASRRGRTSVNEQFF,TGTGCCAGCAGACGGGGGAGGACTAGCGTCAATGAGCAGTTCTTC
-,-,TRBV6-1,TRBJ1-6,CASSDQGGNSPLHF,TGTGCCAGCAGTGATCAGGGTGGGAATTCACCCCTCCACTTT
few,-,TRBV9,TRBJ1-2,CASSDGRSGYGYTF,TGTGCCAGCAGCGACGGACGGAGTGGCTATGGCTACACCTTC
-,-,TRBV7-9,TRBJ2-5,CASSVYEETQYF,TGTGCCAGCAGCGTATACGAAGAGACCCAGTACTTC
few,-,TRBV6-2/TRBV6-3,TRBJ2-5,CASSQGAWETQYF,TGTGCCAGCAGTCAAGGTGCATGGGAGACCCAGTACTTC
once,TRBD1,TRBV29-1,TRBJ1-1,CSVPGGGTEAFF,TGCAGCGTCCCAGGGGGAGGCACTGAAGCTTTCTTT
-,TRBD1,TRBV7-8,TRBJ2-1,CASSPHRQGAGNEQFF,TGTGCCAGCAGCCCCCACCGGCAGGGGGCAGGGAATGAGCAGTTCTTC
few,-,TRBV5-1,TRBJ2-1,CASLDFHNEQFF,TGCGCCAGCCTGGACTTTCACAATGAGCAGTTCTTC
few,-,TRBV29-1,TRBJ1-2,CSVEDRSLYGYTF,TGCAGCGTTGAGGACCGCTCCCTCTATGGCTACACCTTC
few,TRBD1,TRBV6-2/TRBV6-3,TRBJ1-1,CASTRQGMNTEAFF,TGTGCCAGCACCCGACAGGGAATGAACACTGAAGCTTTCTTT
few,-,TRBV7-3,TRBJ2-1,CASSAQGYNEQFF,TGTGCCAGCAGCGCGCAGGGATACAATGAGCAGTTCTTC
-,-,TRBV5-1,TRBJ2-3,CASSLDRSFTDTQYF,TGCGCCAGCAGCTTGGACAGGAGTTTCACAGATACGCAGTATTTT
few,TRBD2,TRBV7-2,TRBJ2-1,CAGAGLAGAYNEQFF,TGTGCCGGCGCGGGACTAGCGGGCGCATACAATGAGCAGTTCTTC
-,TRBD2,TRBV5-4,TRBJ2-3,CATTSAGGRTDTQYF,TGTGCCACCACGTCGGCGGGGGGGCGCACAGATACGCAGTATTTT
many,TRBD2,TRBV4-2,TRBJ2-1,CASSTGSSGVREQFF,TGTGCCAGCAGTACAGGGTCTAGCGGGGTTCGAGAGCAGTTCTTC
few,-,TRBV29-1,TRBJ2-3,CSVDASLFTDTQYF,TGCAGCGTTGATGCTAGTTTATTTACAGATACGCAGTATTTT
-,-,TRBV7-9,TRBJ1-2,CASSFRQNYGYTF,TGTGCCAGCAGCTTCAGACAGAACTATGGCTACACCTTC
-,-,TRBV2,TRBJ1-1,CASASGEPSTEAFF,TGTGCCAGCGCCTCAGGGGAACCGAGCACTGAAGCTTTCTTT
few,-,TRBV25-1,TRBJ2-1,CASRYLGEEQFF,TGTGCCAGCAGGTACCTAGGTGAGGAGCAGTTCTTC
few,-,TRBV3-1,TRBJ2-7,CASSQAATKDF,TGTGCCAGCAGCCAAGCGGCTACTAAAGACTTC
-,-,TRBV25-1,TRBJ2-2,CATAGGIGVTGELFF,TGTGCCACCGCTGGGGGGATAGGGGTGACCGGGGAGCTGTTTTTT
-,-,TRBV7-9,TRBJ2-7,CAISQAGTTYEQYF,TGTGCCATCAGCCAGGCCGGGACAACTTACGAGCAGTACTTC
once,TRBD2,TRBV4-1,TRBJ2-1,CASSLEGGTSGGEEQFF,TGCGCCAGCAGCCTAGAAGGAGGAACTAGCGGGGGAGAAGAGCAGTTCTTC
few,-,TRBV18,TRBJ2-7,CASSPPSSGADEQYF,TGTGCCAGCTCACCACCGAGCTCCGGGGCGGACGAGCAGTACTTC
-,-,TRBV6-5,TRBJ1-1,CASSYGGGGTEAFF,TGTGCCAGCAGTTATGGAGGGGGGGGGACTGAAGCTTTCTTT
once,-,TRBV7-2,TRBJ2-1,CASSYSGTLLGAQFF,TGTGCCAGCAGCTATTCCGGGACCCTACTTGGAGCGCAGTTCTTC
-,-,TRBV5-6,TRBJ1-2,CASSLGLPGGHGYTF,TGTGCCAGCAGCTTGGGGCTCCCGGGGGGCCATGGCTACACCTTC